Sequencing of this TCR beta chain was carried out in a study of blood T cell repertoires in COVID-19. At the level of the study: The analysed material was cDNA or gDNA that came from T cells, B-cell-depleted T cells, or PBMCs.

The CDR3 runs to 19 residues. Germline assignment: CDR1 LGHDT and CDR2 YNNKEL (reference sequence). The V segment lost 1 base and the J segment 1 base; nucleotides outside the gene matches: 10. In the study's own analysis: Reference gene primer amplification yielded estimated nucleated cell counts. Profiled with immunoSEQ multiplex PCR; TCRdb holds only in-frame clones, not every one. That table furnishes V, J and clone size, whereas the DNA furnished D and trimming. Of 150,000 to 200,000 clones listed, roughly nine tenths are singletons. The sample taken for sequencing was peripheral blood. The chain has TRBV3-1 (or the pseudogene TRBV3-2) and TRBJ2-4, with 10 bases aligning to TRBD2. The clonotype was recovered from a man aged 18 to 30 who had recovered from COVID-19. The CDR3 spells CASSQGLAGASGAKNIQYF. The CDR3 nucleotides are TGTGCCAGCAGCCAAGGACTAGCGGGTGCGAGTGGGGCCAAAAACATTCAGTACTTC.